The sequence of this T cell receptor (beta chain) was determined in a study of cytomegalovirus exposure and HLA in healthy donors. The study ran its PCR with 60 Vbeta and 13 Jbeta primers. Libraries were prepared by immunoSEQ multiplex PCR; TCRdb keeps only in-frame clonotypes and omits some of them. This table has about 170,000 clones, under 85% appearing once. Germline CDR1 is MGHRA and CDR2 is YSYEKL. V lost 3 bases, J lost 2 bases, and 10 bases lay in between. The CDR3 runs 14 residues. This clone was recorded once. V and J are TRBV4-1 and TRBJ2-5, with D possibly TRBD1 on 6 matching bases. This TCR derives from a woman younger than 30 in good health and CMV-seropositive. The specimen was PBMCs. CDR3 amino acids: CASSHTGNQETQYF. CDR3 in DNA: TGCGCCAGCAGCCACACAGGGAATCAAGAGACCCAGTACTTC.